This TCR beta chain is from a study of T-cell reconstitution after alpha-beta-depleted transplantation in children. Preparation of the TCRbeta library involved a method that used unique molecular identifiers. TCRdb recomputed calls from the PCR reads with MiXCR, one row per CDR3 protein. Seen here are 450,000 to 600,000 distinct CDR3 sequences, approximately 32% observed once, and the top ten hold under 3%. The sequence came from a human donor who donated a stem cell graft to a child with aplastic anemia. Specimen: PBMCs from the stem cell graft donor, collected from the stem cell graft.

CDR3 DNA: TGCAGTGCTAGTAGAACAGGGGCCCACAATGAGCAGTTCTTC. Its translation: CSASRTGAHNEQFF. The chain links TRBV20-1 to TRBJ2-1; 7 positions match TRBD1. The CDR3 sequence is 14 residues long. The V gene end was trimmed by 3 bases and the J gene end by 5 bases; junction bases not matched to a gene: 7. Germline V gene data show CDR1 as DFQATT and CDR2 as SNEGSKA (reference sequence).